This TCR beta chain was retrieved from a study of T cell repertoires in cytomegalovirus infection. Across the study: Matching HLA type, along with CMV infection, was indicated by public TCR beta signatures.

The study's findings and limits: HLA-C-restricted TCR beta clonotypes specific for CMV led the ex vivo response. Cumulative frequency (of public TCR beta family members) identified carriers of CMV plus the relevant HLA.

Looked up from germline, CDR1 is ENHRY and CDR2 is SYGVKD. The CDR3 consists of 13 residues. TCRdb independently ran MiXCR on the reads; one entry per CDR3 protein. Of roughly 640,000 distinct CDR3 sequences detected, 20% to 25% appear once; the ten largest clones hold less than 10%. This clonotype was recorded at least ten times. The antigen is unknown. The sequenced sample was CD8+ T cells from PBMCs. This TCR was sampled from a human donor in good health (CMV status not recorded). Some clones in this sample may be carry-over from other donors' samples. This chain connects TRBV10-3 to TRBJ1-5, with D unresolved. DNA for the CDR3: TGTGGGACTTGTGACGGGAGCAATCAGCCCCAGCATTTT. Its translation is CGTCDGSNQPQHF.